This is a list of T cell receptor beta chains from one sample in a study of blood T cell repertoires in COVID-19. The repertoire was sequenced with immunoSEQ multiplex PCR; TCRdb's copy has only in-frame clones and lacks some. The profile shows 330,000 or so clones, roughly 87% of them singletons. The material sequenced was peripheral blood. Receptor source: a man younger than 40 with COVID-19, enrolled during active disease. The CDR3 runs from the conserved cysteine through the conserved F or W. D genes are given only for firm matches. Some rows have no size entry. The others give once, few or many, or a class for an expanded clone.

j_call: TRBJ1-2; clone_size: NA; v_call: TRBV25-1; d_call: NA; cdr3_nt: TGTGCCAGCAGTGAATACGGACAGAACTATGGCTACACCTTC; cdr3_aa: CASSEYGQNYGYTF
j_call: TRBJ2-1; clone_size: NA; v_call: TRBV6-5; d_call: NA; cdr3_nt: TGTGCCAGCAGCCCCAGGTACAATGAGCAGTTCTTC; cdr3_aa: CASSPRYNEQFF
j_call: TRBJ2-5; clone_size: NA; v_call: TRBV2; d_call: TRBD2; cdr3_nt: TGTGCCAGCAGGGGGACTAGCGGGCAAGAGACCCAGTACTTC; cdr3_aa: CASRGTSGQETQYF
j_call: TRBJ2-3; clone_size: once; v_call: TRBV7-3; d_call: TRBD2; cdr3_nt: TGTGCCAGCAGCTTAAAGCCCACGGGACTAGCGGGGGGATCCACTAGCACAGATACGCAGTATTTT; cdr3_aa: CASSLKPTGLAGGSTSTDTQYF
j_call: TRBJ2-7; clone_size: NA; v_call: TRBV7-9; d_call: TRBD1; cdr3_nt: TGTGCCAGCACCCAGGGGGACAACTCCTACGAGCAGTACTTC; cdr3_aa: CASTQGDNSYEQYF
j_call: TRBJ1-2; clone_size: NA; v_call: TRBV5-4; d_call: NA; cdr3_nt: TGTGCCAGCAGCTTGATTTCGCAGGTCGGCTATGGCTACACCTTC; cdr3_aa: CASSLISQVGYGYTF
j_call: TRBJ2-5; clone_size: NA; v_call: TRBV20-1; d_call: NA; cdr3_nt: TGCAGTGCGGCAGGGGTGGAGACCCAGTACTTC; cdr3_aa: CSAAGVETQYF
j_call: TRBJ2-1; clone_size: NA; v_call: TRBV4-2; d_call: TRBD2; cdr3_nt: TGTGCCAGCAGCCAAGGGACTAGCGGGTCCCTGGGGCAGTTCTTC; cdr3_aa: CASSQGTSGSLGQFF
j_call: TRBJ1-2; clone_size: NA; v_call: TRBV18; d_call: NA; cdr3_nt: TGTGCCAGCTCACCAATCGGACAGTCCCAGGGTGGCTACACCTTC; cdr3_aa: CASSPIGQSQGGYTF
j_call: TRBJ2-3; clone_size: NA; v_call: TRBV11-1; d_call: TRBD2; cdr3_nt: TGTGCCAGCAGCCTCTCCTTAGCGGGGGGATCAGATACGCAGTATTTT; cdr3_aa: CASSLSLAGGSDTQYF
j_call: TRBJ2-3; clone_size: few; v_call: TRBV18; d_call: NA; cdr3_nt: TGTGCCAGCTCACCACAGTCGGGAAGGACAGATACGCAGTATTTT; cdr3_aa: CASSPQSGRTDTQYF
j_call: TRBJ2-5; clone_size: few; v_call: TRBV20-1; d_call: NA; cdr3_nt: TGCAGTGCTAGACCCGAAGAGACCCAGTACTTC; cdr3_aa: CSARPEETQYF
j_call: TRBJ2-1; clone_size: NA; v_call: TRBV6-5; d_call: TRBD1; cdr3_nt: TGTGCCAGCAGCCCATCGACAGGGTCGATCAATGAGCAGTTCTTC; cdr3_aa: CASSPSTGSINEQFF
j_call: TRBJ2-1; clone_size: NA; v_call: TRBV6-5; d_call: TRBD2; cdr3_nt: TGTGCCAGCAGTCGTCTAGCGGGACGCGAGCAGTTCTTC; cdr3_aa: CASSRLAGREQFF
j_call: TRBJ1-5; clone_size: NA; v_call: TRBV27; d_call: TRBD1; cdr3_nt: TGTGCCAGCAGTTTGGACAGGGCATATCAGCCCCAGCATTTT; cdr3_aa: CASSLDRAYQPQHF
j_call: TRBJ1-4; clone_size: NA; v_call: TRBV9; d_call: TRBD1; cdr3_nt: TGTGCCAGCAGCCCAGGGGGTTGGGGTGAAAAACTGTTTTTT; cdr3_aa: CASSPGGWGEKLFF
j_call: TRBJ1-5; clone_size: NA; v_call: TRBV18; d_call: TRBD1; cdr3_nt: TGTGCCAGCTCACGCGGGACAGTGCAAAATCAGCCCCAGCATTTT; cdr3_aa: CASSRGTVQNQPQHF
j_call: TRBJ1-2; clone_size: NA; v_call: TRBV3-1/TRBV3-2; d_call: NA; cdr3_nt: TGTGCCAGCAGCCCAAAGCAGACAGGCAACTATGGCTACACCTTC; cdr3_aa: CASSPKQTGNYGYTF
j_call: TRBJ2-7; clone_size: NA; v_call: TRBV7-9; d_call: TRBD2; cdr3_nt: TGTGCCAGCAGCTTTGGGACTAGAGGAGGCGAGCAGTACTTC; cdr3_aa: CASSFGTRGGEQYF
j_call: TRBJ2-1; clone_size: NA; v_call: TRBV27; d_call: TRBD2; cdr3_nt: TGTGCCAGCAGTTCCCTAGCGGGAGTGACCTACAATGAGCAGTTCTTC; cdr3_aa: CASSSLAGVTYNEQFF
j_call: TRBJ2-5; clone_size: NA; v_call: TRBV5-4; d_call: NA; cdr3_nt: TGTGCCAGCAGCTCGGGACATACTAGGGTCGAAGAGACCCAGTACTTC; cdr3_aa: CASSSGHTRVEETQYF
j_call: TRBJ1-5; clone_size: once; v_call: TRBV19; d_call: NA; cdr3_nt: TGTGCCAGTAGTATAGGGTTCGGTACTAATCAGCCCCAGCATTTT; cdr3_aa: CASSIGFGTNQPQHF
j_call: TRBJ2-7; clone_size: NA; v_call: TRBV29-1; d_call: TRBD1; cdr3_nt: TGCAGCGTGAAAACAGGGACAGGGCTATCTTACGAGCAGTACTTC; cdr3_aa: CSVKTGTGLSYEQYF
j_call: TRBJ1-1; clone_size: NA; v_call: TRBV27; d_call: NA; cdr3_nt: TGTGCCAGCAGTCATAACGGGGTGAACACTGAAGCTTTCTTT; cdr3_aa: CASSHNGVNTEAFF
j_call: TRBJ2-3; clone_size: NA; v_call: TRBV28; d_call: TRBD1; cdr3_nt: TGTGCCAGCGGCCTTCCCGACAGGGTAGGCACAGATACGCAGTATTTT; cdr3_aa: CASGLPDRVGTDTQYF
j_call: TRBJ2-4; clone_size: NA; v_call: TRBV15; d_call: TRBD2; cdr3_nt: TGTGCCACCAGCAGAGGGAGCGGGGGGGCCGTAAACATTCAGTACTTC; cdr3_aa: CATSRGSGGAVNIQYF